These 6 T cell receptor beta chains were sequenced from one sample in a study of kidney transplant recipient with SARS-CoV-2 infection. TCRdb passed the reads through MiXCR, listing each CDR3 protein once. The sample has approximately 250,000 distinct CDR3 sequences, less than 35% seen once; the top ten hold 6% to 8.5%. Material: a blood sample, obtained at baseline and around day 120 from a kidney transplant recipient. The receptors were gathered from a male patient aged 25-45 years who had COVID-19 and was a kidney transplant recipient. The graft donor may have contributed some T cells.

This clonotype was counted a few times. The chain links TRBV9 to TRBJ2-5; 7 bases match TRBD1. The length of the CDR3 is 15 residues. The germline CDR1 and CDR2 sequences are SGDLS and YYNGEE. V trimming: 4 bases; J trimming: 1 base; junction bases outside the gene matches: 7. The CDR3 sequence: CASSLMGQIQETQYF. The CDR3 DNA follows: TGTGCCAGCAGCCTCATGGGACAGATCCAAGAGACCCAGTACTTC.

The chain combines TRBV16 with TRBJ1-2; no reliable D call. Deletions cut 5 bases from V and 4 bases from J, with 23 bases between. Germline loops: CDR1 KGHSY, CDR2 FQNENV. The CDR3 totals 17 residues. The CDR3 spells CASSVHRVVRKTYGYTF. CDR3 nucleotide sequence: TGTGCCAGCAGCGTACATAGGGTCGTTAGAAAGACCTATGGCTACACCTTC.

As regards this clonotype: One base away lies a much larger clone, so this may be a sequencing read error. The chain uses TRBV15 and TRBJ2-1; 7 bases match TRBD1. Germline assignment: CDR1 LNHNV and CDR2 YYDKDF (reference sequence). The CDR3 covers 13 residues. For the CDR3, the DNA is TGTGCCACCCGCAGGGACACAGGGGATGAGCAGTTCTTC. This translates into CATRRDTGDEQFF.

In this sample, this clonotype turned up many times. The rearrangement links TRBV5-4 to TRBJ1-2; D call uncertain. The CDR3 has 16 amino acids. Trimming pared 4 bases from V and 4 bases from J, leaving 20 bases between. CDR1 is SGHNT, CDR2 YYREEE, per germline (reference sequence). In DNA, the CDR3 is TGTGCCAGCAGCAAGGTCGTACCAGGAAAGACCTATGGCTACACCTTC. This sequence encodes CASSKVVPGKTYGYTF.

This clonotype has ten or more counts. The genes are TRBV14 and TRBJ1-2, with TRBD1 identical over 7 bases. The V gene's germline CDR1 is SGHDN and CDR2 FVKESK. V was clipped by 1 base and J by 4 bases; unmatched bases: 12. The CDR3 is made up of 17 amino acids. The CDR3 is CASSQGTRGGSLYGYTF. CDR3 in DNA: TGTGCCAGCAGCCAAGGAACCAGGGGGGGATCCCTCTATGGCTACACCTTC.

This clonotype was recorded at least ten times. The gene calls are TRBV8-2 and TRBJ1-2; TRBD1 reflects the table's D call only, with no check against the DNA. TRBV8-2 is described as a pseudogene. This CDR3 is 16 amino acids long. The CDR3 here is CGSPPSDSRKTYGYTF. CDR3 in DNA: TGTGGCAGTCCGCCCAGTGATAGCCGAAAGACCTATGGCTACACCTTC.